This T cell receptor (beta chain) stems from a study of cytomegalovirus exposure and HLA in healthy donors. Comment on this clone: Its antigen is not identified.

This table comes from immunoSEQ multiplex PCR, and its TCRdb copy is limited to in-frame clones, with some not included. Here the sample spans 80,000 to 90,000 clones, 95% to 98% being singletons. Study-wide findings and caveats: TCR sequences were mostly rare, though some public TCRs occurred in many donors. According to a subsequent analysis, TCR clusters identified in the first cohort showed a tendency to co-occur across the roughly 120 validation repertoires.

The CDR3 loop spans 14 amino acids. V lost 5 bases to trimming and J lost 1 base; unmatched junction nucleotides: 4. In germline, CDR1 is SGHTA, CDR2 FQGTGA. Source material: PBMCs. The V gene is TRBV7-3, the J gene TRBJ2-5; 7 nucleotides line up with TRBD1. The sequence derives from a man aged 18 to 30 in good health and CMV-seronegative. CDR3 loop: CASSKTGSQETQYF. The CDR3 nucleotides are TGTGCCAGCAGCAAGACAGGGAGCCAAGAGACCCAGTACTTC.